The T cell receptor beta chain described here comes from a study of T-cell reconstitution after alpha-beta-depleted transplantation in children. Unique molecular identifiers were incorporated when the TCRbeta library was constructed. TCRdb reprocessed the PCR reads with MiXCR, giving one entry per CDR3 protein. This table holds 700,000 to 850,000 distinct CDR3 sequences, around 15% found once. Study observations and caveats: One year post-transplant, T-cell counts and diversity were largely derived from T cells produced anew. The study reportedly traced alpha-beta T cells about two months after transplant to several hundred expanded graft clones.

CDR3 length equals 17 residues. The germline V gene has CDR1 MNHEY and CDR2 SMNVEV (reference sequence). Trimming took 6 bases from V and 4 from J; bases not matched to a gene: 12. There are a few counts of this clonotype. Antigen unknown. This specimen consisted of PBMCs, mostly from graft donor cells, obtained 360 days after TCRalphabeta/CD19-depleted stem cell transplant. V is TRBV27 and J is TRBJ2-7, with 13 bases that match TRBD2. This TCR came from a male patient younger than 18 who had a stem cell transplant for acute lymphoblastic leukemia, so the T cells may come from the graft donor. The CDR3: CASSLLGTSGNRYEQYF. CDR3 DNA sequence: TGTGCCAGCAGCCTTCTTGGGACTAGCGGGAATCGGTACGAGCAGTACTTC.